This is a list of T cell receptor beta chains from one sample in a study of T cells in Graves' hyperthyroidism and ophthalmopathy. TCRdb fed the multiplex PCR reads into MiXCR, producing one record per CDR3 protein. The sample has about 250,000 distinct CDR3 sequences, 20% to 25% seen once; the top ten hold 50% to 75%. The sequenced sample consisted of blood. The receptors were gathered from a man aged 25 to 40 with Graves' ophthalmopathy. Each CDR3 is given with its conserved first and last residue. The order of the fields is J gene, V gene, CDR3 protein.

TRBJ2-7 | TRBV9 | CASSLKTGTGGSYEQYF
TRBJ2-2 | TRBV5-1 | CASSPSGTYTGELFF
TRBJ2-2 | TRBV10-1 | CASSEATANTGELFF
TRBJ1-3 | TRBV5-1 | CASSSGPSSGNTIYF
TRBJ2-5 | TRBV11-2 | CASSPGLAASRHLLQETQYF
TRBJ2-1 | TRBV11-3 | CASSPGLATYNEQFF
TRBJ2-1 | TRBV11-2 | CASRTTSDEQFF
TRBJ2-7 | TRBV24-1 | CATSDFSGSGEQYF
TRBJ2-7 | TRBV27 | CASSFLAGGYEQYF
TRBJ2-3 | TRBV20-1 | CSARDPNTDTQYF
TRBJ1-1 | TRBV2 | CASSEVQGYTEAFF
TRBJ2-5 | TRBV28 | CASKEIGEAQETQYF
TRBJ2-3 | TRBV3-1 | CGTGTDTQYF
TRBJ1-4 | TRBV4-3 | CASSQGRAGDEKLFF
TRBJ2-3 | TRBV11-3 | CASSWEGGDTQYF
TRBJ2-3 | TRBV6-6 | CASSYSAGVVADTQYF
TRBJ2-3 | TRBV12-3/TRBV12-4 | CASSSGQDTDTQYF